The 26 T cell receptor beta chains below all came from one sample that was sequenced in a study of vaccination effects on CD4 cells after COVID-19. Sequencing was preceded by expansion of antigen-specific CD4+ T cells with viral peptide pools in the ViraFEST assay. CD4+ T cells were isolated after nine to ten days of culture. Vaccine recipients lacked prior SARS-CoV-2 infection and had negative nucleocapsid antibodies. No antigen has been identified for these receptors. The data were produced by immunoSEQ multiplex PCR, yet TCRdb's version contains in-frame clones alone and is incomplete. The profile shows tens of thousands of clones, around 79% of them singletons. Sequences were derived from CD4+ T cells from PBMCs cultured with SARS-CoV-2 spike peptides, sampled before COVID-19 vaccination. Receptor source: a human donor who received a COVID-19 vaccine.

The V and J genes are TRBV28 and TRBJ1-2; D not resolved. V was trimmed by 3 bases and J by 4 bases, leaving 12 bases between them. The CDR3 runs to 14 residues. CDR1 and CDR2 (germline): MDHEN, SYDVKM. CDR3 in amino acids: CASSLAGITYGYTF. Here the CDR3 DNA reads TGTGCCAGCAGTTTGGCCGGGATTACCTATGGCTACACCTTC.

The gene calls are TRBV28 and TRBJ2-2, with D possibly being TRBD1 (6 bases). CDR3 length: 14 amino acids. The germline V gene encodes CDR1 MDHEN and CDR2 SYDVKM. CDR3 in DNA: TGTGCGGCAGGGGCCGGTACGGACACCGGGGAGCTGTTTTTT. Amino acid sequence: CAAGAGTDTGELFF.

The chain employs TRBV27 and TRBJ1-5; TRBD1 aligns across 9 bases. The CDR3 loop spans 14 amino acids. J gave up 3 bases and V 4 bases, and 1 base lay outside the gene matches. Germline CDR1 and CDR2: MNHEY and SMNVEV (reference sequence). The CDR3 reads CASSWTGDNQPQHF. The CDR3 DNA reads TGTGCCAGCAGTTGGACAGGGGACAATCAGCCCCAGCATTTT.

The chain links TRBV29-1 to TRBJ1-1, with D possibly TRBD1 on 5 matching bases. CDR1 SQVTM and CDR2 ANQGSEA come from the germline V gene. Trimming removed 7 bases at V and 0 bases at J, with 27 bases between. This CDR3 has 18 amino acids. This chain's CDR3 is CSAEGARGLSYMNTEAFF. CDR3 coding DNA: TGCAGCGCTGAGGGAGCGCGGGGCTTATCCTACATGAACACTGAAGCTTTCTTT.

This chain links TRBV19 with TRBJ2-6; possible D gene TRBD1, 5 bases. Germline lookup yields CDR1 LNHDA and CDR2 SQIVND (reference sequence). The CDR3 is 15 amino acids. V lost 4 bases and J lost 0, with 7 bases in between. The DNA for the CDR3 is TGTGCCAGTAGTAGACAGAGCTCTGGGGCCAACGTCCTGACTTTC. Translation gives CASSRQSSGANVLTF.

The V call is TRBV7-9, the J call TRBJ2-7, with D possibly matching TRBD1 (5 bases). CDR1 and CDR2 (germline): SEHNR, FQNEAQ (reference sequence). The CDR3 consists of 13 residues. The V gene lost 1 base and the J gene lost 6 bases, with 10 bases spanning the gap. In nucleotides, the CDR3 is TGTGCCAGCAGCTTAGTGGGCAGGGCCGAGCAGTACGTC. Translating gives CASSLVGRAEQYV.

The chain carries TRBV14 and TRBJ2-3; possibly TRBD1 or TRBD2 for D (5 bases each). Germline V gene sequence: CDR1 SGHDN, CDR2 FVKESK. V was clipped by 0 bases and J by 5 bases, with 18 bases between them. This CDR3 contains 17 residues. The CDR3 nucleotides read TGTGCCAGCAGCCAAGATCCCGTGGGGGTTTGGGGAGATACGCAGTATTTT. Protein product: CASSQDPVGVWGDTQYF.

V usage is TRBV5-1 and J usage is TRBJ2-3; D gene uncertain. The V end lost 0 bases, the J end lost 1 base, and 12 bases lay between the germline ends. From germline, CDR1 is SGHRS and CDR2 YFSETQ. The CDR3 loop spans 16 amino acids. CDR3 protein: CASSLVVAVGTDTQYF. The CDR3 region has the DNA TGCGCCAGCAGCTTGGTCGTTGCGGTTGGCACAGATACGCAGTATTTT. Drawing the rest from reference TRBV5-1 and TRBJ2-3, the complete variable domain is KAGVTQTPRYLIKTRGQQVTLSCSPISGHRSVSWYQQTPGQGLQFLFEYFSETQRNKGNFPGRFSGRQFSNSRSEMNVSTLELGDSALYLCASSLVVAVGTDTQYFGPGTRLTVL.

V is TRBV14 and J is TRBJ2-7; 7 bases match TRBD1. The trim removed 2 bases at V and 6 bases at J, leaving 4 bases unmatched. Germline V gene sequence: CDR1 SGHDN, CDR2 FVKESK. The CDR3 has 13 amino acids. This CDR3 reads CASSQNSGGEQYV. The DNA of the CDR3 is TGTGCCAGCAGCCAAAACTCAGGGGGCGAGCAGTACGTC.

The sample holds a few counts of this clone. The genes are TRBV3-1 (or the pseudogene TRBV3-2) and TRBJ1-2; TRBD1 is a possible D gene (5 bases). The CDR3 is 13 amino acids. Germline assignment: CDR1 LGHDT and CDR2 YNNKEL (reference sequence). The V end lost 4 bases, the J end lost 7 bases, and 13 bases lay between the germline ends. The CDR3 DNA follows: TGTGCCAGCAGCCCTTTCGGGACTGGTGGCTACACCTTC. Amino acid sequence: CASSPFGTGGYTF.

V is TRBV11-2 and J is TRBJ1-4; TRBD1 matches 7 bases. After removal of 0 bases from V and 0 bases from J, the junction contained 4 bases not matched to a gene. CDR1 SGHAT and CDR2 FQNNGV come from the germline V gene. The CDR3 extends over 17 amino acids. The CDR3 sequence is CASSLDGTAATNEKLFF. CDR3 nucleotides: TGTGCCAGCAGCTTAGATGGGACAGCCGCAACTAATGAAAAACTGTTTTTT.

This sequence joins TRBV2 and TRBJ1-3, with D uncertain. CDR3 length: 17 amino acids. Germline-derived CDR1 and CDR2 are SNHLY and FYNNEI. V was clipped by 4 bases and J by 1 base, with 17 bases between them. The chain's CDR3 is CASSVGYLIRSGNTIYF. CDR3 coding DNA: TGTGCCAGCAGTGTTGGGTATCTTATTAGATCTGGAAACACCATATATTTT.

The V gene is TRBV4-1, the J gene TRBJ2-4, with TRBD2 matching 12 bases. J lost 7 bases, V lost 4 bases, and 14 bases had no gene match. CDR1 MGHRA and CDR2 YSYEKL come from the germline V gene. The length of the CDR3 is 18 residues. The CDR3 spells CASSRRDSSGGANNIQYF. CDR3 bases: TGCGCCAGCAGCCGACGGGATTCTAGCGGGGGGGCGAATAACATTCAGTACTTC.

This sequence joins TRBV5-8 and TRBJ1-2; D unclear. The CDR3 extends over 15 amino acids. Germline V gene data show CDR1 as SGHTS and CDR2 as YDEGEE. Trimming took 4 bases from V and 1 from J, leaving 14 bases between them. DNA of the CDR3: TGTGCCAGCAGCCCGGAGGGATCCCTTAACTATGGCTACACCTTC. It specifies CASSPEGSLNYGYTF.

This clone has more than one count but fewer than ten. The CDR3 DNA reads as TGTGCCAGCAGGGTACAGGGACAGGTGAACACTGAAGCTTTCTTT. Protein product: CASRVQGQVNTEAFF. The chain couples TRBV2 to TRBJ1-1, with TRBD1 matching over 8 bases. This CDR3 has 15 amino acids. After removal of 6 bases from V and 0 bases from J, the junction contained 6 bases not matched to a gene. Germline CDR1 and CDR2: SNHLY and FYNNEI.

The CDR3 DNA reads as TGTGCCAGCAGCTTCACCGGACAGGGGTCCTACAATGAGCAGTTCTTC. Protein: CASSFTGQGSYNEQFF. The V gene is TRBV7-2, the J gene TRBJ2-1; 9 bases fit TRBD1. The CDR3 has 16 amino acids. V shed 3 bases, J shed 1 base, and the junction held 4 bases outside the gene matches. Germline loops: CDR1 SGHTA, CDR2 FQGNSA. Supplemented by reference TRBV7-2 and TRBJ2-1, the full variable domain reads GAGVSQSPSNKVTEKGKDVELRCDPISGHTALYWYRQSLGQGLEFLIYFQGNSAPDKSGLPSDRFSAERTGGSVSTLTIQRTQQEDSAVYLCASSFTGQGSYNEQFFGPGTRLTVL.

CDR3 nucleotides: TGTGCCAGCAGTTACCGGGGCTATGGCTACACCTTC. Translated: CASSYRGYGYTF. This chain connects TRBV6-5 to TRBJ1-2, with D unresolved. This CDR3 spans 12 amino acids. From germline, CDR1 is MNHEY and CDR2 SVGAGI. V was trimmed by 2 bases and J by 4 bases, leaving 5 bases between them.

This clone was observed a few times. The genes are TRBV4-1 and TRBJ2-2; D is ambiguous. The CDR3 has 15 residues. Between the trimmed V and J ends, which lost 0 bases and 9 bases, there was a span of 14 bases. CDR1 MGHRA and CDR2 YSYEKL come from the germline V gene. The CDR3: CASSQDSQWPRELFF. For the CDR3, the DNA is TGCGCCAGCAGCCAAGATTCCCAGTGGCCCCGGGAGCTGTTTTTT.

V gene TRBV28 combines with J gene TRBJ2-1; 13 positions agree with TRBD2. Germline loops: CDR1 MDHEN, CDR2 SYDVKM. The CDR3 contains 14 residues. The V gene end was trimmed by 6 bases and the J gene end by 8 bases; junction bases not matched to a gene: 4. DNA for the CDR3: TGTGCCAGCAGAACTAGCGGGGGGGCGGATGAGCAGTTCTTC. Protein: CASRTSGGADEQFF.

The genes are TRBV6-5 and TRBJ1-1; the D is unclear. The germline CDR1 and CDR2 sequences are MNHEY and SVGAGI. V lost 2 bases and J 4 bases, leaving 8 bases between the germline ends. This CDR3 has 13 residues. CDR3 region: CASSYHRTTEAFF. For the CDR3, the DNA is TGTGCCAGCAGTTACCACAGAACCACTGAAGCTTTCTTT.

The chain carries TRBV14 and TRBJ2-1, with TRBD2 matching over 10 bases. This CDR3 comprises 17 residues. In germline, CDR1 is SGHDN, CDR2 FVKESK. J lost 2 bases, V lost 2 bases, and 6 bases had no gene match. The chain's CDR3 is CASSQTLAGETYNEQFF. In DNA form, the CDR3 reads TGTGCCAGCAGCCAAACCCTAGCGGGGGAGACCTACAATGAGCAGTTCTTC.

The gene calls are TRBV11-3 and TRBJ2-1; D might be TRBD1 or TRBD2, each matching 5 bases. Trimming removed 4 bases at V and 8 bases at J, with 12 bases between. Germline V gives CDR1 SGHNT, CDR2 YENEEA. CDR3 size: 13 residues. The CDR3: CASSSRGADEQFF. CDR3 bases: TGTGCCAGCAGCTCCCGAGGGGCGGATGAGCAGTTCTTC.

The chain couples TRBV27 to TRBJ1-1; 8 nucleotides match TRBD1. CDR1 is MNHEY and CDR2 is SMNVEV in the germline V gene (reference sequence). The CDR3 runs 14 residues. Unmatched junction bases numbered 5, after V lost 4 bases and J lost 4 bases. Here the CDR3 DNA reads TGTGCCAGCAGTTCCCGAACAGGGGGCACTGAAGCTTTCTTT. This codes for CASSSRTGGTEAFF.

The V call is TRBV7-2, the J call TRBJ1-1; TRBD1 agrees at 10 bases. The V and J ends lost 3 bases and 11 bases, in that order; junction bases with no gene match: 6. Germline V gene lookup returns CDR1 SGHTA and CDR2 FQGNSA. The CDR3 loop spans 13 amino acids. CDR3 coding DNA: TGTGCCAGCAGCTTGACAGGGGGCGCGGGGGCTTTCTTT. It translates to CASSLTGGAGAFF. Using reference TRBV7-2 and TRBJ1-1 for the parts outside the CDR3, the full variable domain is GAGVSQSPSNKVTEKGKDVELRCDPISGHTALYWYRQSLGQGLEFLIYFQGNSAPDKSGLPSDRFSAERTGGSVSTLTIQRTQQEDSAVYLCASSLTGGAGAFFGQGTRLTVV.

This chain connects TRBV28 to TRBJ1-4; D gene ambiguous. CDR1 and CDR2 (germline): MDHEN, SYDVKM. The CDR3 spans 14 residues. V gave up 3 bases and J gave up 6 bases, with 11 bases separating them. For the CDR3, the DNA is TGTGCCAGCAGTTTCCGTAAAATTTATGAAAAACTGTTTTTT. It codes for CASSFRKIYEKLFF.

The DNA for the CDR3 is TGCAGTGCTAGTGTAGCGGGGGTCACAGATACGCAGTATTTT. Translated: CSASVAGVTDTQYF. The J gene is TRBJ2-3, the V gene TRBV20-1; 9 bases map to TRBD2. Germline CDR1 is DFQATT and CDR2 is SNEGSKA (reference sequence). This CDR3 spans 14 amino acids. The trim removed 3 bases at V and 2 bases at J, leaving 3 bases unmatched.